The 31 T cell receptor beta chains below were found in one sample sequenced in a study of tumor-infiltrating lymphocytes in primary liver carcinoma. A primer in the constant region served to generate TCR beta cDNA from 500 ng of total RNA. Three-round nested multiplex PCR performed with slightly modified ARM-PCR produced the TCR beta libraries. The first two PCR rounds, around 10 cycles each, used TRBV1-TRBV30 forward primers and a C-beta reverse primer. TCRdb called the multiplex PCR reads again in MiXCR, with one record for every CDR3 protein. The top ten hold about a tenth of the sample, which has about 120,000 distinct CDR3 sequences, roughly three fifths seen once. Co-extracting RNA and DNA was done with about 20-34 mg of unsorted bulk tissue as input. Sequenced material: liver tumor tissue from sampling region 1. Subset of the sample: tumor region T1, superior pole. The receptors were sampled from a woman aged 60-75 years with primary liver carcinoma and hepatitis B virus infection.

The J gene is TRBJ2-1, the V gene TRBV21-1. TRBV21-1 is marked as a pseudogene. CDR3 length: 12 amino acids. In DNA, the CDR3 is TGTGCCAGCAGCAAAGAAGACAATGAGCAGTTCTTC. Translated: CASSKEDNEQFF.

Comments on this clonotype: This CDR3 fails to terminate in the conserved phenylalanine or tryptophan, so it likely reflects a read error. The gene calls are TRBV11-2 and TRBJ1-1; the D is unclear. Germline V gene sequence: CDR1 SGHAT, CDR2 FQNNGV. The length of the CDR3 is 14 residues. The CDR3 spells CVSSLLVANTEAFL. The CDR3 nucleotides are TGTGTCAGCAGCTTATTAGTCGCCAACACTGAAGCTTTCCTT.

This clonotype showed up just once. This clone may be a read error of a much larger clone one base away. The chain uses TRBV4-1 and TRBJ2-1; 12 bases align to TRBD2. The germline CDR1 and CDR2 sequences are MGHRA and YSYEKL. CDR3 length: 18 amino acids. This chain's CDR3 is CASSDGYLAGGEGNGQFF. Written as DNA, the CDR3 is TGCGCCAGCAGTGACGGGTACCTAGCGGGAGGGGAAGGGAATGGGCAGTTCTTC.

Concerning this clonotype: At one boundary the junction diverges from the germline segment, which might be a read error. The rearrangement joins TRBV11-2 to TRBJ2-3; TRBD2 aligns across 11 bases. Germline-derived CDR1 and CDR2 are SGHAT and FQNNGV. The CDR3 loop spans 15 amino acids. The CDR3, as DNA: TGTGTCAGCAGCCCTGGACTAGCGGGCCCAGATACAAAGTATTTT. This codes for CVSSPGLAGPDTKYF.

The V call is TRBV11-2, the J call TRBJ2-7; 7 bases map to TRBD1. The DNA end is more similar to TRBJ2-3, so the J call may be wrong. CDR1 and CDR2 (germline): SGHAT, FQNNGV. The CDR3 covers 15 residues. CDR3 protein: CASNSHLGQIYEQYF. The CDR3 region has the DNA TGTGCCAGTAACTCTCACCTGGGACAGATTTACGAGCAGTATTTT.

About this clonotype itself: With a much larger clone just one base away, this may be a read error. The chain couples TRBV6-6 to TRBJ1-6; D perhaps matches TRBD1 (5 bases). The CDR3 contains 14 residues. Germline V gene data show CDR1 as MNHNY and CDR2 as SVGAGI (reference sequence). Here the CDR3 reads CASSFGGDNLPLHF. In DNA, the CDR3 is TGTGCCAGCAGTTTCGGGGGTGACAATTTACCCCTCCACTTT.

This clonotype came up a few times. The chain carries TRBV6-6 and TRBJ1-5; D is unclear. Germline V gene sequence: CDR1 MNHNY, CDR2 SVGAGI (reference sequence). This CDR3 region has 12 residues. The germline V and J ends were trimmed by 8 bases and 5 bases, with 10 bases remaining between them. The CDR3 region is CASRHRDQPQHF. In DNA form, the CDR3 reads TGTGCCAGCCGGCACAGAGATCAGCCCCAGCATTTT.

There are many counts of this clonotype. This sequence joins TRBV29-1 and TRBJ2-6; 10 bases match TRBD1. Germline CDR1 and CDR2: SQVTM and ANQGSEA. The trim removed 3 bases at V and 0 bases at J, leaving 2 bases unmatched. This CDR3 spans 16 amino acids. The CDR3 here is CSVETGGPSGANVLTF. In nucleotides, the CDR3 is TGCAGCGTTGAGACAGGGGGCCCCTCTGGGGCCAACGTCCTGACTTTC.

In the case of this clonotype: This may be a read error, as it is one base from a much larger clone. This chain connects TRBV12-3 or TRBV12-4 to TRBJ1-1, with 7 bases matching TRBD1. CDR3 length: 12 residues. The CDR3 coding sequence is TGTACCAGCAGGCTCACAGGGGTTGAAGCTTTCTTT. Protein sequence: CTSRLTGVEAFF.

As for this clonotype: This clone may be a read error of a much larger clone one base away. CDR3 protein: CAWDSGQGDTEAFF. The CDR3 DNA reads TGTGCCTGGGACAGTGGGCAAGGGGACACTGAAGCTTTCTTT. This chain links TRBV30 with TRBJ1-1, with D maybe TRBD1 (5 bases). V lost 5 bases and J 3 bases, leaving 16 bases between the germline ends. CDR3 length equals 14 residues. Germline CDR1 and CDR2: GTSNPN and SVGIG (reference sequence).

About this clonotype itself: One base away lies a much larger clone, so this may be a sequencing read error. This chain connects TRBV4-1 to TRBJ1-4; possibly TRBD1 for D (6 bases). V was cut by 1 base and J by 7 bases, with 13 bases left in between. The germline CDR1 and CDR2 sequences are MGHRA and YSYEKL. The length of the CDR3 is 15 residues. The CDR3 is CASSQGWTELEKLFF. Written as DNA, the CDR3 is TGCGCCAGCAGCCAAGGGTGGACAGAGCTTGAAAAACTGTTTTTT.

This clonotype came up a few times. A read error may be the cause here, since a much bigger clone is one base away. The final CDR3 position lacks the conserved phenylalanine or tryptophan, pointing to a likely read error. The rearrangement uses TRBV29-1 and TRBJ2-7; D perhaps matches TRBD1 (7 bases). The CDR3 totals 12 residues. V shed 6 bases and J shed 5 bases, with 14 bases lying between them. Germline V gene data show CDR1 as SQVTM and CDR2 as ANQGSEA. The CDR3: CSVRGGGDEQYL. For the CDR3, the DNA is TGCAGCGTCCGCGGAGGGGGCGACGAGCAGTACTTA.

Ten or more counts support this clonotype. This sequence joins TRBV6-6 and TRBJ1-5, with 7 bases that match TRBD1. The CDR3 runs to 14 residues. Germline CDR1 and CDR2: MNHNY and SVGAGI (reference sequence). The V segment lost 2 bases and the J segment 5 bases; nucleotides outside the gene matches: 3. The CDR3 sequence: CASSYDRADQPQHF. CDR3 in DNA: TGTGCCAGCAGTTACGACAGGGCGGATCAGCCCCAGCATTTT.

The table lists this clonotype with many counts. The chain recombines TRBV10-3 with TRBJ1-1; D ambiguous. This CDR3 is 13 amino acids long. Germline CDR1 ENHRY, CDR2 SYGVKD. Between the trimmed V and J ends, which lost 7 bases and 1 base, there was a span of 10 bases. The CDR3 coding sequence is TGTGCCATCATGAGGACCGGGAACACTGAAGCTTTCTTT. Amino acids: CAIMRTGNTEAFF.

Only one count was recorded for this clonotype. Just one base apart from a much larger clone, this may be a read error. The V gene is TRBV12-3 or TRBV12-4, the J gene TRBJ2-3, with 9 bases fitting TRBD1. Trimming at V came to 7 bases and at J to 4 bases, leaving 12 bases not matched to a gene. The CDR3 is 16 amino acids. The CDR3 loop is CASNLLRTGAPDTQYF. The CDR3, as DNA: TGTGCCAGCAACCTACTGAGGACAGGGGCCCCAGATACGCAGTATTTT.

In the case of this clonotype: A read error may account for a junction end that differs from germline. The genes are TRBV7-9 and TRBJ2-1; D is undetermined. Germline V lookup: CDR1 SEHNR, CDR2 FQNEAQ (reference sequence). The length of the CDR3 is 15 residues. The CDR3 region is CASRLALPLTDEQFF. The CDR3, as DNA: TGTGCCAGCAGGTTAGCCCTCCCCCTAACCGATGAGCAGTTCTTC.

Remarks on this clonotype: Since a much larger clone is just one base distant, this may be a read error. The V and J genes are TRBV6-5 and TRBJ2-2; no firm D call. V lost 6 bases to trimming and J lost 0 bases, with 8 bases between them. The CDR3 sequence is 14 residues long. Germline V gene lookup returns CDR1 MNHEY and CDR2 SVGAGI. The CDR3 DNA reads TGTGCCAGCAGACCAATATCGAACACCGGGGAGCTGTTTTTT. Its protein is CASRPISNTGELFF.

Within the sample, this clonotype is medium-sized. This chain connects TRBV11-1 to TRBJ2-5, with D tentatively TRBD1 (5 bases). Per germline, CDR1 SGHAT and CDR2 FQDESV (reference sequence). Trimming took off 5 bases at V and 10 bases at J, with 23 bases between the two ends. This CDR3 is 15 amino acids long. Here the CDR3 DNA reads TGTGCCAGCAGCCCCATAGGGGCCCAGAAGTTAGACCAGTACTTC. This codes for CASSPIGAQKLDQYF.

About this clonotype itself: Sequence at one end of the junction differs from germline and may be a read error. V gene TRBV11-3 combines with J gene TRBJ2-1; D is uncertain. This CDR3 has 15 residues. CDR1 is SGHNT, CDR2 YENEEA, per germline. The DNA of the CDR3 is TGTGCCTGCAGCTTAGGAACTATCAGGAAGCTTGAGCAGTTCTTC. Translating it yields CACSLGTIRKLEQFF.

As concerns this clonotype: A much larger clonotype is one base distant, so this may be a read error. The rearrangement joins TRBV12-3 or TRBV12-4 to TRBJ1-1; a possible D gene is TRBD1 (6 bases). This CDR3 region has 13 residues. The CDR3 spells CASSPTGFTGAFF. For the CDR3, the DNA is TGTGCCAGCAGTCCCACAGGGTTCACTGGAGCTTTCTTT.

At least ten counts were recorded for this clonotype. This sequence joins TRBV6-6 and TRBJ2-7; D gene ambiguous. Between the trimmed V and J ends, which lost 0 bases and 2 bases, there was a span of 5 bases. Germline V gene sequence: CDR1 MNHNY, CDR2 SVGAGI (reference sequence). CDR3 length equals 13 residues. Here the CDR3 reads CASSYSRAYEQYF. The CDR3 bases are TGTGCCAGCAGTTACTCCCGGGCCTACGAGCAGTACTTC.

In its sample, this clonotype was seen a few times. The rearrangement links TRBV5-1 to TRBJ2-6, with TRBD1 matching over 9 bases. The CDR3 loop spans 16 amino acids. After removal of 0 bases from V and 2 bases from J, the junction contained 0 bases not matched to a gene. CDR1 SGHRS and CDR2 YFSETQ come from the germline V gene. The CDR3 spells CASSLGTGAGANVLTF. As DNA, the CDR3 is TGCGCCAGCAGCTTGGGGACAGGGGCTGGGGCCAACGTCCTGACTTTC.

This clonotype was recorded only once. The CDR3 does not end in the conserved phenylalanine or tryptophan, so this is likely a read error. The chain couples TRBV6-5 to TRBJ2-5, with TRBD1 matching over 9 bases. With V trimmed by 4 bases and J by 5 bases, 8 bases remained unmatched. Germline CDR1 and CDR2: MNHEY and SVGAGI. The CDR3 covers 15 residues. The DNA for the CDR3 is TGTGCCAGCAGTTCCCCCGGGACAGGGACTGAGACCCAGTACCTC. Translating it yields CASSSPGTGTETQYL.

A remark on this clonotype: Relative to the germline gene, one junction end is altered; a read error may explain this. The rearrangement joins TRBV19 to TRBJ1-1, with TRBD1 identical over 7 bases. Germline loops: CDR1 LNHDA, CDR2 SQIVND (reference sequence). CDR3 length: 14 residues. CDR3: CVSSLQGRNTEAFF. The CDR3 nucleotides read TGTGTCAGTAGTCTACAGGGGAGGAACACTGAAGCTTTCTTT.

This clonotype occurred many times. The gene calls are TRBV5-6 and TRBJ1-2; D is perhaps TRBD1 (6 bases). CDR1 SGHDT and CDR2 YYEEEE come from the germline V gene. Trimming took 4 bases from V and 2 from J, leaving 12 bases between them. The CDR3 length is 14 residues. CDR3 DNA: TGTGCCAGCAGCGTCGGGACACCCAACTATGGCTACACCTTC. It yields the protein CASSVGTPNYGYTF.

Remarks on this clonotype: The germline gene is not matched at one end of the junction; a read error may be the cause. The CDR3, as DNA: TGTGCCAGCAGTTACTCCATGGTCGGCAGGTCGGCGACCGGGGACCTGTTTTTT. It encodes CASSYSMVGRSATGDLFF. V and J are TRBV6-5 and TRBJ2-2, with D possibly being TRBD1 or TRBD2 (5 bases each). The CDR3 is 18 amino acids. Germline V gene data show CDR1 as MNHEY and CDR2 as SVGAGI.

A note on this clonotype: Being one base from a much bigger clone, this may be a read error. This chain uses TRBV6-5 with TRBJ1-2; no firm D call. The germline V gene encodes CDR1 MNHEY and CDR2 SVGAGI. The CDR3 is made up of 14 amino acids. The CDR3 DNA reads TGTGTCAGCAGTTACACCGGGTCGCGCTATGGCTACACCTTC. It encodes CVSSYTGSRYGYTF.

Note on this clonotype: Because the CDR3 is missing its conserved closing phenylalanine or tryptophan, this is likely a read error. The CDR3: CVSSLVRQKNEKLFL. The CDR3 region has the DNA TGTGTCAGCAGCTTAGTTCGGCAGAAGAATGAAAAACTGTTTCTT. The chain links TRBV7-9 to TRBJ1-4; D ambiguous. Germline CDR1 and CDR2: SEHNR and FQNEAQ (reference sequence). The CDR3 spans 15 residues.

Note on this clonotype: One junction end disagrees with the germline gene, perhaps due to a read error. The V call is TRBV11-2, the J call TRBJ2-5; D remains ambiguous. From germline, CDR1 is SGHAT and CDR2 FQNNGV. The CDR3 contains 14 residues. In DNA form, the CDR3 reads TGTACCAGCAACCTTCCTCAGATCAGGGAGACCCAGTACTTC. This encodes CTSNLPQIRETQYF.

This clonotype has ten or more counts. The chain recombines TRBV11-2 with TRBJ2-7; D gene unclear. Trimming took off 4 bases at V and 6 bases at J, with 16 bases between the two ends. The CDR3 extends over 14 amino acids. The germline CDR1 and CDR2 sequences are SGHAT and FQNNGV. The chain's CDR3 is CASSSPQLSAEQYF. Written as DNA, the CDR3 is TGTGCCAGCAGCTCCCCTCAGCTTTCCGCCGAGCAGTACTTC.

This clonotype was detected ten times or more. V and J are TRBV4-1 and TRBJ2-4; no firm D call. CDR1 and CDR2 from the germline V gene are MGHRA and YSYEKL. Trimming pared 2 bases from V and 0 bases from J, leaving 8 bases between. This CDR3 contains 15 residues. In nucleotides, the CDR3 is TGCGCCAGCAGCCAACTATTTTTAGCCAAAAACATTCAGTACTTC. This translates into CASSQLFLAKNIQYF.